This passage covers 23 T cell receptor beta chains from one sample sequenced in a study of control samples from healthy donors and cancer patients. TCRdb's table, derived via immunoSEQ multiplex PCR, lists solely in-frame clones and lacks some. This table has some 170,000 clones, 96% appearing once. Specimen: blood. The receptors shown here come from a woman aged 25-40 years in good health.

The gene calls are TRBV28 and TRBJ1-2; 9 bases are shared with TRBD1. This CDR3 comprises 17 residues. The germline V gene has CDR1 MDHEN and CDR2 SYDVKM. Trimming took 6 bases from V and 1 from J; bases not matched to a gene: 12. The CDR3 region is CASSPSPHRGLNYGYTF. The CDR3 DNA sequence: TGTGCCAGCAGCCCAAGCCCTCACAGGGGGCTTAACTATGGCTACACCTTC.

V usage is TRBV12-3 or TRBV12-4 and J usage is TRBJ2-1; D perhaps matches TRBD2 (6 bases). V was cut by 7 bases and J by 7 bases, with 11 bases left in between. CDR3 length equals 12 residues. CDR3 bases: TGTGCCAGCACCAAGGGGAGGAATGAGCAGTTCTTC. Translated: CASTKGRNEQFF.

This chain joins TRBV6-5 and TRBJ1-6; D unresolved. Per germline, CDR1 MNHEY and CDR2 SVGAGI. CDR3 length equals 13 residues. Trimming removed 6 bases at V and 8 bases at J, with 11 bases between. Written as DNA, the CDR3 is TGTGCCAGCAGGAGGGCTCGGGATTCACCCCTCCACTTT. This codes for CASRRARDSPLHF.

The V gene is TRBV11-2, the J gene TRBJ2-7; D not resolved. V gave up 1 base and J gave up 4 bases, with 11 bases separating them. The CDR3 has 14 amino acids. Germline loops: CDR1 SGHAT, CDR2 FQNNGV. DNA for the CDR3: TGTGCCAGCAGCTTAGCTTCACCGGCGTACGAGCAGTACTTC. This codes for CASSLASPAYEQYF.

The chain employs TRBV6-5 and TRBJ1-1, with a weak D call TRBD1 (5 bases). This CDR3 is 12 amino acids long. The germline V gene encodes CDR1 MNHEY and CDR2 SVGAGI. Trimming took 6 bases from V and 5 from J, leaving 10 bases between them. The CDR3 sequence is CASSSGLTEAFF. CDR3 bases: TGTGCCAGCAGCTCGGGACTGACTGAAGCTTTCTTT.

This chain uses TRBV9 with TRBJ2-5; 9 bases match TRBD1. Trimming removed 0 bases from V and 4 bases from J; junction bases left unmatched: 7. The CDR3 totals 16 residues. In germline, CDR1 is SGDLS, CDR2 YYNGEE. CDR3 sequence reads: CASSVETGGSGETQYF. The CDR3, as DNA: TGTGCCAGCAGCGTAGAGACAGGGGGGTCGGGAGAGACCCAGTACTTC. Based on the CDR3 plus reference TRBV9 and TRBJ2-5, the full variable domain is DSGVTQTPKHLITATGQRVTLRCSPRSGDLSVYWYQQSLDQGLQFLIQYYNGEERAKGNILERFSAQQFPDLHSELNLSSLELGDSALYFCASSVETGGSGETQYFGPGTRLLVL.

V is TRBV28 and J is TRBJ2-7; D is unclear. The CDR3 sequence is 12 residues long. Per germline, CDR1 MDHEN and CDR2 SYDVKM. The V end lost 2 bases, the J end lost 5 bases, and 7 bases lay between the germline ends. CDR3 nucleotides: TGTGCCAGCAGTTTAAATCCCCACGAGCAGTACTTC. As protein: CASSLNPHEQYF.

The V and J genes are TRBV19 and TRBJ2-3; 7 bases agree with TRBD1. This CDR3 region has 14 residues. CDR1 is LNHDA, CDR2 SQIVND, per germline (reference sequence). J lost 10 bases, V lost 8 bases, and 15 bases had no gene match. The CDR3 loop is CASAQGLSTTPQYF. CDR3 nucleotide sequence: TGTGCCAGTGCACAGGGGCTCTCAACGACACCGCAGTATTTT. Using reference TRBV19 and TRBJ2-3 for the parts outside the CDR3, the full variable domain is DGGITQSPKYLFRKEGQNVTLSCEQNLNHDAMYWYRQDPGQGLRLIYYSQIVNDFQKGDIAEGYSVSREKKESFPLTVTSAQKNPTAFYLCASAQGLSTTPQYFGPGTRLTVL.

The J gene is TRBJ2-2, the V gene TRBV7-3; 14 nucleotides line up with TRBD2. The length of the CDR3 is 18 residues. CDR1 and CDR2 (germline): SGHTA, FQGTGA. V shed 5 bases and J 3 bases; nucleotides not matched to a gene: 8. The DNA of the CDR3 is TGTGCCAGCAGCCCCGGGACTAGCGGGAGTTTTCACACCGGGGAGCTGTTTTTT. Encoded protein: CASSPGTSGSFHTGELFF.

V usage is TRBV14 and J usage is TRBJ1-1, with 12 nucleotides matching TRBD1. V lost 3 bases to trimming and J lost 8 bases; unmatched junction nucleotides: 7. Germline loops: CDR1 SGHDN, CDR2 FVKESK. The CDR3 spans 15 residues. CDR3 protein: CASSHAGQGAPEAFF. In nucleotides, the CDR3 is TGTGCCAGCAGCCACGCGGGACAGGGGGCTCCAGAAGCTTTCTTT.

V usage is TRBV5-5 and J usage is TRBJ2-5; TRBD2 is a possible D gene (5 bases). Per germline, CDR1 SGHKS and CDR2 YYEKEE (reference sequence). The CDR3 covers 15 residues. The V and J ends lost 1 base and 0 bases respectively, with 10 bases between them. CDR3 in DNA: TGTGCCAGCAGCTTGAGCGGAGCGTACCAAGAGACCCAGTACTTC. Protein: CASSLSGAYQETQYF. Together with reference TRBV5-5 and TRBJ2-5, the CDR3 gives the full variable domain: DAGVTQSPTHLIKTRGQQVTLRCSPISGHKSVSWYQQVLGQGPQFIFQYYEKEERGRGNFPDRFSARQFPNYSSELNVNALLLGDSALYLCASSLSGAYQETQYFGPGTRLLVL.

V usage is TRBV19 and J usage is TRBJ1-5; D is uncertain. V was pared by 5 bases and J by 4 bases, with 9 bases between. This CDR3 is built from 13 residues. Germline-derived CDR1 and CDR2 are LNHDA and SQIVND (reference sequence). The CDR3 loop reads CASSPDGNQPQHF. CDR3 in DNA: TGTGCCAGTAGTCCCGACGGGAATCAGCCCCAGCATTTT.

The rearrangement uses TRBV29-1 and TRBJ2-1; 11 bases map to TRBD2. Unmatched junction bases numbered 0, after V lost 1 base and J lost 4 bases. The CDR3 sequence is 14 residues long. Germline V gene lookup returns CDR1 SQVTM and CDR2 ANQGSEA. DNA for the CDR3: TGCAGCGTTGAAGGACTAGCGGGGTACAATGAGCAGTTCTTC. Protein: CSVEGLAGYNEQFF.

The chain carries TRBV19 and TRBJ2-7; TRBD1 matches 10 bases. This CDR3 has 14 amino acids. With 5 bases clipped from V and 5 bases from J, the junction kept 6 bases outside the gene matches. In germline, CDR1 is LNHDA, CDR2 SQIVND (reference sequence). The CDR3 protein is CASSYSGTGDEQYF. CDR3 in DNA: TGTGCCAGTAGTTACTCGGGGACAGGGGACGAGCAGTACTTC.

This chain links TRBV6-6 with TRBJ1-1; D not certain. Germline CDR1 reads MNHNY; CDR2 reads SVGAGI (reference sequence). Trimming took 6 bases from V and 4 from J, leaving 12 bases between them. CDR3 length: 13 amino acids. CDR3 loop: CASRRTESTEAFF. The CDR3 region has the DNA TGTGCCAGCAGACGGACGGAAAGCACTGAAGCTTTCTTT.

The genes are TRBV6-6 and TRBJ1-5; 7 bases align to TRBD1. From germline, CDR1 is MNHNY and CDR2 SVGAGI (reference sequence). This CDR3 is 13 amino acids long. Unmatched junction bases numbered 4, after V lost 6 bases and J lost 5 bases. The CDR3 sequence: CASRTDRHQPQHF. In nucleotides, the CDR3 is TGTGCCAGCAGAACGGACAGGCATCAGCCCCAGCATTTT.

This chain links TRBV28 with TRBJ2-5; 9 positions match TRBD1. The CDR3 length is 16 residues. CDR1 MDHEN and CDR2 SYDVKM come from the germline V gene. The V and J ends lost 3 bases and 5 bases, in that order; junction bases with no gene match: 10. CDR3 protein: CASSFKKTGGRETQYF. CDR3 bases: TGTGCCAGCAGTTTTAAGAAGACAGGGGGGAGGGAGACCCAGTACTTC.

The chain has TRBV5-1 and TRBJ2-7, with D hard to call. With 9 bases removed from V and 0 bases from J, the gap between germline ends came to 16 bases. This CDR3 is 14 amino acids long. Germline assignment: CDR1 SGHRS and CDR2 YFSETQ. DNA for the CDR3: TGCGCCACCAGGCTGGACGCCAGCTCCTACGAGCAGTACTTC. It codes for CATRLDASSYEQYF.

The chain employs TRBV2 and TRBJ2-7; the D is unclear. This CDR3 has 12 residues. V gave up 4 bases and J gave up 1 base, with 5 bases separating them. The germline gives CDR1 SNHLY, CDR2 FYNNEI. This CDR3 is CASSGQSYEQYF. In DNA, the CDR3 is TGTGCCAGCAGTGGTCAGTCCTACGAGCAGTACTTC.

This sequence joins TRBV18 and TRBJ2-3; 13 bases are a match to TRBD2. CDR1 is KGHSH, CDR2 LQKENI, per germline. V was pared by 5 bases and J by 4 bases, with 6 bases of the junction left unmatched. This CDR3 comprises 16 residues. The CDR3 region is CASSSGLAGRADTQYF. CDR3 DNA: TGTGCCAGCTCATCGGGACTAGCGGGAAGGGCAGATACGCAGTATTTT.

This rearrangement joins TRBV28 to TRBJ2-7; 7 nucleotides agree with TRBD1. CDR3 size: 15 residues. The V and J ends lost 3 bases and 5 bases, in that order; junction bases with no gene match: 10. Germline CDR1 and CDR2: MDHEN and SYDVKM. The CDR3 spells CASSLGQKVTHEQYF. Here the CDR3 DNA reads TGTGCCAGCAGTTTGGGACAGAAGGTGACACACGAGCAGTACTTC.

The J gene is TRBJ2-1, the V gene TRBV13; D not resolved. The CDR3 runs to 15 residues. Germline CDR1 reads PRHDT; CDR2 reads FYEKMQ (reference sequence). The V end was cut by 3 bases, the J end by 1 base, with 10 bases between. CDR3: CASSFSQISYNEQFF. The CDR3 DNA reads TGTGCCAGCAGCTTTTCGCAGATATCCTACAATGAGCAGTTCTTC.

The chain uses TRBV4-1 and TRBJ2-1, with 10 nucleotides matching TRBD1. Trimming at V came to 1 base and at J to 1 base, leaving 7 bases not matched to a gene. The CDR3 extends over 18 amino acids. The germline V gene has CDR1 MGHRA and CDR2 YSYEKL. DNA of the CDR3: TGCGCCAGCAGCCAAGGCTTGAGGGGACAGGGGTCCTACAATGAGCAGTTCTTC. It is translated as CASSQGLRGQGSYNEQFF.